A few counts support the clone carrying this T cell receptor beta chain. Its antigen is unknown. The sample originates from a study of molecular identifiers for immune sequencing clone quantification. General study results and limits: Spike-in Jurkat TCR RNA from a single cell reportedly registered among about a million naive cells. Clonotypes topping 20 RNA copies carried over 97% of effector molecules but under 1% of naive ones.

CDR3 length: 19 residues. The CD8+CD4-CCR7+CD45RA+ phenotype defined the sorted naive CD8 T cells. For bulk TCR libraries, previously described methods and listed TCR primers were used. One entry per CDR3 protein, called by TCRdb with MiXCR from the PCR reads. In the table there are around 470,000 distinct CDR3 sequences, around 23% of which are singletons. The receptor was isolated from a human donor in good health. Some libraries in this study had Jurkat cell RNA spiked in. This chain links TRBV3-2 with TRBJ1-4; the table gives TRBD1 as D, unverified against the DNA. TRBV3-2 is a documented pseudogene. The specimen was naive CD8+ T cells from blood, with Jurkat cell RNA spiked in. Subset here: FACS-sorted CD8+CD4-CCR7+CD45RA+ naive T cells. CDR3 nucleotide sequence: TGTGCCAGCAGCCAGAAGCGTGAAGACCGACAGGGGCGGGATGAAAAACTGTTTTTT. It codes for CASSQKREDRQGRDEKLFF.